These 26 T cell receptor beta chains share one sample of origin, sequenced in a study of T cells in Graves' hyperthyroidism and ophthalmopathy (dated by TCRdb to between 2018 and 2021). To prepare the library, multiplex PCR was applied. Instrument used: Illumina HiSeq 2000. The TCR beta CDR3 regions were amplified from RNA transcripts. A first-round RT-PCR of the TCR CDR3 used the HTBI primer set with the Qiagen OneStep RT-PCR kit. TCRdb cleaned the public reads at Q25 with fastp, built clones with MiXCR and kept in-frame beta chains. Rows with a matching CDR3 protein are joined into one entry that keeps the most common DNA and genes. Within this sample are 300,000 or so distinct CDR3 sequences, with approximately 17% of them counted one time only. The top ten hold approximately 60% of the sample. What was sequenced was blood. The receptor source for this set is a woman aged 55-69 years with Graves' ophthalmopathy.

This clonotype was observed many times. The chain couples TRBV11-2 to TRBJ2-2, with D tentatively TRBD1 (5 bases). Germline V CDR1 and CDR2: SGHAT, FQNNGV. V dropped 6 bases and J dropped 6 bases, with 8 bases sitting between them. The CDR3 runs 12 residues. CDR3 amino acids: CASRGQAGELFF. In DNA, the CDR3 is TGTGCCAGCAGGGGGCAAGCCGGGGAGCTGTTTTTT.

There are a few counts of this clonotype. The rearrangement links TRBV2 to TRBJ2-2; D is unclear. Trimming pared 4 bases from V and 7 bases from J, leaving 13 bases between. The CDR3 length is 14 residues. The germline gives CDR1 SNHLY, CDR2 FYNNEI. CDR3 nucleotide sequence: TGTGCCAGCAGTGGGACGCTTGGGCGCGGGGAGCTGTTTTTT. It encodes CASSGTLGRGELFF.

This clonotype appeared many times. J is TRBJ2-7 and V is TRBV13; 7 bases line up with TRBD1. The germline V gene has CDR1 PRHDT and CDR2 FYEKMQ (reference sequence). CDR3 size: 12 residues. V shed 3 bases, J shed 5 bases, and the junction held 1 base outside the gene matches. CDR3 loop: CASSFTGDEQYF. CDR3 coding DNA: TGTGCCAGCAGCTTCACAGGGGACGAGCAGTACTTC.

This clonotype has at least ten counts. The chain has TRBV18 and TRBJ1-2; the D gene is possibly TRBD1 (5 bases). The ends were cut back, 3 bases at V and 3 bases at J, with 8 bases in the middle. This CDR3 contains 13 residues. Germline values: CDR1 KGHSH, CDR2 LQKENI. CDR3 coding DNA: TGTGCCAGCTCACCGAGCAGGGACTATGGCTACACCTTC. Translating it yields CASSPSRDYGYTF.

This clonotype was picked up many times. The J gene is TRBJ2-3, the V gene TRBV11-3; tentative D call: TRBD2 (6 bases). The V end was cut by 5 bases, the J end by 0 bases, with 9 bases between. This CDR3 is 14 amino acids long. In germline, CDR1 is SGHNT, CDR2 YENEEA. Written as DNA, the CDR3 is TGTGCCAGCAGCCAGAGCGGGAGCACAGATACGCAGTATTTT. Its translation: CASSQSGSTDTQYF.

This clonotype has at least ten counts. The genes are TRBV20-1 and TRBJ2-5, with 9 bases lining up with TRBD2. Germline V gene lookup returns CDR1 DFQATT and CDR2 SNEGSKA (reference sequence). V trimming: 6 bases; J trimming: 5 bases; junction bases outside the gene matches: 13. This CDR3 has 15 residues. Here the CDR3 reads CSALIAGAGSETQYF. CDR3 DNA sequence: TGCAGTGCACTAATAGCGGGGGCGGGGAGTGAGACCCAGTACTTC.

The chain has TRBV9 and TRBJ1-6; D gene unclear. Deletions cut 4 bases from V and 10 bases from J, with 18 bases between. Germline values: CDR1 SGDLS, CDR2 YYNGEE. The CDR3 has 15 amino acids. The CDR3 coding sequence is TGTGCCAGCAGCTCCGACCCGGGGTCATTCTCACCCCTCCACTTT. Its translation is CASSSDPGSFSPLHF.

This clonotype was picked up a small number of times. In DNA form, the CDR3 reads TGCGCCAGCAGCTTGGCTAGCGGGAGTCCAGTCGATGAGCAGTTCTTC. It is translated as CASSLASGSPVDEQFF. The chain carries TRBV5-1 and TRBJ2-1; 10 bases map to TRBD2. Trimming took 0 bases from V and 8 from J; bases not matched to a gene: 8. CDR1 and CDR2 from the germline V gene are SGHRS and YFSETQ. This CDR3 contains 16 residues.

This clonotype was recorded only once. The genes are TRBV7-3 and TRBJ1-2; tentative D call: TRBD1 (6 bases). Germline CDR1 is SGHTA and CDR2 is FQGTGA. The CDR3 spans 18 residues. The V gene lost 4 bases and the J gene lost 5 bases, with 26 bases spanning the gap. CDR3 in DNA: TGTGCCAGCAGCTCCTCCCCTCTCCCCAACGCGGGGGCATATGGCTACACCTTC. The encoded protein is CASSSSPLPNAGAYGYTF. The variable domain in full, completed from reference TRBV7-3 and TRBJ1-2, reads GAGVSQTPSNKVTEKGKYVELRCDPISGHTALYWYRQSLGQGPEFLIYFQGTGAADDSGLPNDRFFAVRPEGSVSTLKIQRTERGDSAVYLCASSSSPLPNAGAYGYTFGSGTRLTVV.

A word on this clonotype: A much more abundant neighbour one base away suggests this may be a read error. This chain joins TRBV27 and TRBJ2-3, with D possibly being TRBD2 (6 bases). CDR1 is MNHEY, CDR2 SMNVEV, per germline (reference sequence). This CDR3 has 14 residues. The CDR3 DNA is TGTGCCAGCACCCACAGCACTAGCACAGATACGCAGTGTTTT. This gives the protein CASTHSTSTDTQCF.

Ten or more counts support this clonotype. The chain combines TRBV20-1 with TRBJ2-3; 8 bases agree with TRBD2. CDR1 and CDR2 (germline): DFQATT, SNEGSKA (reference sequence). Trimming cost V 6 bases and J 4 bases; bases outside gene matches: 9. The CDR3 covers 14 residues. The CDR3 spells CSADPGLVADTQYF. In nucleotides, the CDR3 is TGCAGTGCGGATCCGGGACTAGTTGCAGATACGCAGTATTTT.

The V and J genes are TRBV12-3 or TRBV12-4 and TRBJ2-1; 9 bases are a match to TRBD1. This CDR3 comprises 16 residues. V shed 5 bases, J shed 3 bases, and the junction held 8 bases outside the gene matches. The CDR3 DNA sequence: TGTGCCAGCAGTACCCGACAGGGGGGAAACTACAATGAGCAGTTCTTC. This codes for CASSTRQGGNYNEQFF.

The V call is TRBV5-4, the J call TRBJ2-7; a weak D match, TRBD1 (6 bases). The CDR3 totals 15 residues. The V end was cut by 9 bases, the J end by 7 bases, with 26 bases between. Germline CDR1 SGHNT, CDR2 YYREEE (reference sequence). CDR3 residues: CATKRDIFSPDEQYF. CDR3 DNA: TGTGCCACCAAAAGGGACATATTTTCCCCTGATGAGCAGTACTTC.

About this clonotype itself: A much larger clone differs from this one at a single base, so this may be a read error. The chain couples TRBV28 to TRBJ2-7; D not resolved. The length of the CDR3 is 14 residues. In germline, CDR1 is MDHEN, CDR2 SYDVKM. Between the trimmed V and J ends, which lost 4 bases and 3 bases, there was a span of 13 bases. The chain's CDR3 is CASSSADQGYEQYF. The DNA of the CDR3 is TGTGCCAGCAGTTCGGCGGACCAAGGCTACGAGCAGTACTTC.

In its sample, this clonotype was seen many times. The CDR3 loop is CASSMTANTEAFF. CDR3 bases: TGTGCCAGCAGCATGACAGCGAACACTGAAGCTTTCTTT. The rearrangement uses TRBV7-3 and TRBJ1-1; tentatively, D is TRBD1 (5 bases). Per the germline V gene, CDR1 is SGHTA and CDR2 is FQGTGA. The length of the CDR3 is 13 residues. Trimming stripped 5 bases from V and 1 base from J, with 8 bases between.

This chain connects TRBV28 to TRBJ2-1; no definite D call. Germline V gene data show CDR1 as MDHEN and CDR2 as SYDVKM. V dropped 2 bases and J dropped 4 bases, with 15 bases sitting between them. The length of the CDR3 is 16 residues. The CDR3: CASSLDSESSYNEQFF. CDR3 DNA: TGTGCCAGCAGTTTAGACTCAGAGAGTAGTTACAATGAGCAGTTCTTC.

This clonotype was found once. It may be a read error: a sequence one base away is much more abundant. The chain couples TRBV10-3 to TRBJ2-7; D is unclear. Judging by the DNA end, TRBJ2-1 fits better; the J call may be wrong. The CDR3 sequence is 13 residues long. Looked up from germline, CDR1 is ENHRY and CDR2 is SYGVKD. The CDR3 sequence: CAIKQQSSYEQFF. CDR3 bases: TGTGCCATCAAGCAACAAAGCTCCTACGAGCAGTTCTTC.

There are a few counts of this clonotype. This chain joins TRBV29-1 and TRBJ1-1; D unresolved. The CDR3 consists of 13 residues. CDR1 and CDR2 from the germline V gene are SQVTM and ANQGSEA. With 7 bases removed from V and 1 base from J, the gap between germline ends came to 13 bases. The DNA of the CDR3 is TGCAGCGCCAGAGCTCAGGAGAACACTGAAGCTTTCTTT. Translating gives CSARAQENTEAFF. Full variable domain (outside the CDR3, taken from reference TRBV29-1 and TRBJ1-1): SAVISQKPSRDICQRGTSLTIQCQVDSQVTMMFWYRQQPGQSLTLIATANQGSEATYESGFVIDKFPISRPNLTFSTLTVSNMSPEDSSIYLCSARAQENTEAFFGQGTRLTVV.

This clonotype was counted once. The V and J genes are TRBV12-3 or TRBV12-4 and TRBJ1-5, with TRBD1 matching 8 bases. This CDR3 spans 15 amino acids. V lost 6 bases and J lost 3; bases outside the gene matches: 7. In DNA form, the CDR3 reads TGTGCCAGCAGCCAAGGACAGGGAGTCAATCAGCCCCAGCATTTT. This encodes CASSQGQGVNQPQHF.

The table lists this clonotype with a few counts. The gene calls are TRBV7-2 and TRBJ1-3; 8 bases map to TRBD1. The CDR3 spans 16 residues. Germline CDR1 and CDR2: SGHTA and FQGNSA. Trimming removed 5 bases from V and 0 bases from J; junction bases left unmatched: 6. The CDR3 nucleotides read TGTGCCAGCAGCACAGGACAGGGCCTCTCTGGAAACACCATATATTTT. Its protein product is CASSTGQGLSGNTIYF. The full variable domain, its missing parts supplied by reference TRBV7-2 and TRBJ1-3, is GAGVSQSPSNKVTEKGKDVELRCDPISGHTALYWYRQSLGQGLEFLIYFQGNSAPDKSGLPSDRFSAERTGGSVSTLTIQRTQQEDSAVYLCASSTGQGLSGNTIYFGEGSWLTVV.

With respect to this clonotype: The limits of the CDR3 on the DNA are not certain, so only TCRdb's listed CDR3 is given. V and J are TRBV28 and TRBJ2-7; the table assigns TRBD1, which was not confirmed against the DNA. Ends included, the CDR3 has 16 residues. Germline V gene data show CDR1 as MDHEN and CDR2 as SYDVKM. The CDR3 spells CASSFGTGTLLRERYF.

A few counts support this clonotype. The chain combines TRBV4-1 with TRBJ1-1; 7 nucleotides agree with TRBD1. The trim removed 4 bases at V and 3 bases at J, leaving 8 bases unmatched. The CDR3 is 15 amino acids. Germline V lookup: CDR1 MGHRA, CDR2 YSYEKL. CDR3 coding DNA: TGCGCCAGCAGCCCGCAGCCGGGACAGCACACTGAAGCTTTCTTT. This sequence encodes CASSPQPGQHTEAFF.

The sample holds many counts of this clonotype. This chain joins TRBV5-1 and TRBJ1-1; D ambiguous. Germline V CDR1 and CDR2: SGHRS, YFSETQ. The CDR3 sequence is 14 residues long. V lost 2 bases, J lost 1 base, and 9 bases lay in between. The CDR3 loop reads CASSFGDWNTEAFF. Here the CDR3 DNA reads TGCGCCAGCAGCTTCGGAGACTGGAACACTGAAGCTTTCTTT.

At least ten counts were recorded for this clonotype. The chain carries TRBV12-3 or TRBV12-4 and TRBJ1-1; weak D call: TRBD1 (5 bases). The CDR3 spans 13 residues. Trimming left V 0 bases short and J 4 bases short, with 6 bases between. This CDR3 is CASSLAQGTEAFF. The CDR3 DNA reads TGTGCCAGCAGTTTAGCGCAGGGCACTGAAGCTTTCTTT.

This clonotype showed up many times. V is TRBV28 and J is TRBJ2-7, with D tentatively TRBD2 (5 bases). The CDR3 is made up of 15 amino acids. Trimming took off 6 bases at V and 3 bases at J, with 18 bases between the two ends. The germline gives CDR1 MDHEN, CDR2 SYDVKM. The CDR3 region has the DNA TGTGCCAGCAGCCCTAGCAATATGGCCCTCTACGAGCAGTACTTC. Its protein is CASSPSNMALYEQYF. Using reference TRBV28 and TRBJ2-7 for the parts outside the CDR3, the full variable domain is DVKVTQSSRYLVKRTGEKVFLECVQDMDHENMFWYRQDPGLGLRLIYFSYDVKMKEKGDIPEGYSVSREKKERFSLILESASTNQTSMYLCASSPSNMALYEQYFGPGTRLTVT.

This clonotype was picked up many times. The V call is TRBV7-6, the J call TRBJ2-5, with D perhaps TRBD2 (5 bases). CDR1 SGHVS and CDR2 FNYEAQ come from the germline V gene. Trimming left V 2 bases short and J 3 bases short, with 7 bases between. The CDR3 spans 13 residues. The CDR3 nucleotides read TGTGCCAGCAGCTTACGGGGAGAAGAGACCCAGTACTTC. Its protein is CASSLRGEETQYF.